Shown below are 12 T cell receptor beta chains from a single sample sequenced in a study of T cell repertoires in cytomegalovirus infection. Antigens of these TCRs are unknown. TCRdb analysed the reads with MiXCR anew, one entry per CDR3 protein. Among about 100,000 distinct CDR3 sequences, around 45% were seen once, and the ten largest hold about three quarters. The source was CD8+ T cells from cultured PBMCs, collected from culture after CMV antigen stimulation. These receptors came from a human donor in good health (CMV status not recorded). Some clones in this sample may be carry-over from other donors' samples.

This rearrangement joins TRBV7-8 to TRBJ2-3; TRBD2 agrees at 10 bases. The CDR3 is 16 residues long. Germline V gives CDR1 SGHVS, CDR2 FQNEAQ. V shed 8 bases, J shed 0 bases, and the junction held 8 bases outside the gene matches. The CDR3: CASGSGGGTSTDTQYF. The CDR3 DNA reads TGTGCCAGCGGAAGCGGGGGGGGAACTAGCACAGATACGCAGTATTTT.

The genes are TRBV12-3 or TRBV12-4 and TRBJ1-5, with 7 bases aligning to TRBD1. The CDR3 spans 14 residues. V shed 4 bases and J 3 bases; nucleotides not matched to a gene: 3. As DNA, the CDR3 is TGTGCCAGCAGTTCAGGGGGTTTCAATCAGCCCCAGCATTTT. It yields the protein CASSSGGFNQPQHF.

V is TRBV7-2 and J is TRBJ2-7; no clear D gene. The CDR3 covers 12 residues. The V end was cut by 2 bases, the J end by 6 bases, with 8 bases between. The germline gives CDR1 SGHTA, CDR2 FQGNSA. CDR3 loop: CASSLSTVEQYF. The CDR3 DNA reads as TGTGCCAGCAGCTTATCCACAGTCGAGCAGTACTTC.

This clonotype was observed a handful of times. V is TRBV24-1 and J is TRBJ2-3, with D unclear. V was pared by 0 bases and J by 8 bases, with 2 bases between. The CDR3 length is 11 residues. Germline loops: CDR1 KGHDR, CDR2 SFDVKD. In DNA form, the CDR3 reads TGTGCCACCAGTGATTTGGTTACGCAGTATTTT. It is translated as CATSDLVTQYF.

J is TRBJ1-1 and V is TRBV7-9; the D gene is possibly TRBD1 (6 bases). The CDR3 extends over 18 amino acids. The germline V and J ends were trimmed by 2 bases and 11 bases, with 30 bases remaining between them. The germline gives CDR1 SEHNR, CDR2 FQNEAQ (reference sequence). The CDR3 DNA is TGTGCCAGCAGCTTACCGGGAAATCTTGACAGGTCACAACGGGCGGCTTTCTTT. Amino acids: CASSLPGNLDRSQRAAFF. Full variable domain (outside the CDR3, taken from reference TRBV7-9 and TRBJ1-1): DTGVSQNPRHKITKRGQNVTFRCDPISEHNRLYWYRQTLGQGPEFLTYFQNEAQLEKSRLLSDRFSAERPKGSFSTLEIQRTEQGDSAMYLCASSLPGNLDRSQRAAFFGQGTRLTVV.

A few counts support this clonotype. V usage is TRBV6-1 and J usage is TRBJ2-7, with D possibly TRBD2 on 6 matching bases. Germline V gives CDR1 MNHNS, CDR2 SASEGT. The CDR3 has 17 amino acids. The germline V and J ends were trimmed by 7 bases and 0 bases, with 22 bases remaining between them. The CDR3 reads CASTRRGNGGPSYEQYF. As DNA, the CDR3 is TGTGCCAGCACTCGCCGGGGGAATGGCGGACCCTCCTACGAGCAGTACTTC.

Only a few counts were recorded for this clonotype. The V and J genes are TRBV6-8 and TRBJ2-5; no firm D call. V lost 0 bases and J lost 5, with 13 bases in between. Per germline, CDR1 MNHGY and CDR2 SAAAGT. This CDR3 comprises 15 residues. The CDR3 DNA is TGTGCCAGCAGTTACTCGACATCACCGCCCGAGACCCAGTACTTC. As protein: CASSYSTSPPETQYF.

The rearrangement joins TRBV27 to TRBJ1-5; no clear D gene. CDR3 length: 18 residues. V was pared by 5 bases and J by 0 bases, with 20 bases between. Germline CDR1 reads MNHEY; CDR2 reads SMNVEV (reference sequence). In DNA, the CDR3 is TGTGCCAGCAGTCCCCGGGAGGTGGGAATATTTAGCAATCAGCCCCAGCATTTT. This gives the protein CASSPREVGIFSNQPQHF.

CDR3 loop: CASKGAPQETQYF. For the CDR3, the DNA is TGTGCCAGCAAAGGGGCTCCGCAAGAGACCCAGTACTTC. The chain has TRBV7-9 and TRBJ2-5, with D possibly being TRBD1 (5 bases). The CDR3 has 13 amino acids. The germline V gene encodes CDR1 SEHNR and CDR2 FQNEAQ (reference sequence). Trimming removed 7 bases at V and 2 bases at J, with 11 bases between.

The CDR3 spells CASLEPPVTWCTEAFF. DNA of the CDR3: TGTGCCAGTCTTGAGCCCCCCGTCACATGGTGCACTGAAGCTTTCTTT. The V and J genes are TRBV19 and TRBJ1-1; D is uncertain. Germline CDR1 and CDR2: LNHDA and SQIVND (reference sequence). CDR3 size: 16 residues. V gave up 8 bases and J gave up 4 bases, with 23 bases separating them.

This clonotype was found a few times. The V call is TRBV28, the J call TRBJ2-7, with D perhaps TRBD1 or TRBD2 (5 bases each). The CDR3 extends over 13 amino acids. The V gene lost 6 bases and the J gene lost 4 bases, with 13 bases spanning the gap. CDR1 is MDHEN and CDR2 is SYDVKM in the germline V gene. CDR3 DNA: TGTGCCAGCAGCTCATGGGACGCTTACGAGCAGTACTTC. The encoded protein is CASSSWDAYEQYF.

The chain couples TRBV27 to TRBJ2-5; 11 bases align to TRBD2. CDR3 length: 14 residues. Germline V gene sequence: CDR1 MNHEY, CDR2 SMNVEV (reference sequence). After removal of 5 bases from V and 4 bases from J, the junction contained 3 bases not matched to a gene. The CDR3 sequence: CASSQGLAGETQYF. The CDR3 bases are TGTGCCAGCAGTCAAGGACTAGCGGGAGAGACCCAGTACTTC.